This TCR beta chain was captured in a study of T cell responses to AZD1222 COVID-19 vaccine. The study, taken as a whole, reports: The donor cohort was predominantly white British with a female majority, and clonal diversity may have been underestimated. Close to half of all spike-specific TCRs reportedly target regions of the variants that are unmutated. Spike-specific TCRs gained breadth and depth after people received two AZD1222 doses.

Worth noting for this clone: As yet, its antigen is unknown.

Measured with immunoSEQ multiplex PCR; TCRdb has only the in-frame clones, and not every one. The repertoire holds about 150,000 clones, with about 82% as singletons. This clonotype was sampled from an adult who received the MenACWY meningococcal vaccine as a control. The material sequenced was peripheral blood, taken 28 days after the second dose of the MenACWY control vaccine.

The CDR3 DNA reads TGTGCCAGCAGTCCCGGGATCGCCTCCTACGAGCAGTACTTC. It translates to CASSPGIASYEQYF. The chain carries TRBV6-5 and TRBJ2-7, with D possibly being TRBD2 (5 bases). Germline values: CDR1 MNHEY, CDR2 SVGAGI. The CDR3 sequence is 14 residues long. Deletions cut 5 bases from V and 0 bases from J, with 11 bases between.